This TCR beta chain was observed in a study of blood T cell repertoires in COVID-19. Study-wide context: Spain, Italy and the United States supplied samples that represented acute and convalescent COVID-19. PBMCs, B-cell-depleted T cells, or T cells provided the cDNA or gDNA that made up the material.

Here immunoSEQ multiplex PCR was the method, and the copy in TCRdb shows in-frame clones only, minus some. The data show about 190,000 clones, 83% seen once. For this clone: An end of the junction does not agree with germline; a read error may underlie this.

Material: peripheral blood. The TCR comes from a man aged 50-60 years with active or convalescent COVID-19.

CDR3 protein: CASSFRTGPEAQYF. The CDR3 DNA follows: TGTGCCAGCAGCTTTAGGACAGGGCCAGAGGCCCAGTACTTC. The rearrangement links TRBV5-4 to TRBJ2-5; 8 nucleotides match TRBD1. The CDR3 length is 14 residues. CDR1 SGHNT and CDR2 YYREEE come from the germline V gene (reference sequence).